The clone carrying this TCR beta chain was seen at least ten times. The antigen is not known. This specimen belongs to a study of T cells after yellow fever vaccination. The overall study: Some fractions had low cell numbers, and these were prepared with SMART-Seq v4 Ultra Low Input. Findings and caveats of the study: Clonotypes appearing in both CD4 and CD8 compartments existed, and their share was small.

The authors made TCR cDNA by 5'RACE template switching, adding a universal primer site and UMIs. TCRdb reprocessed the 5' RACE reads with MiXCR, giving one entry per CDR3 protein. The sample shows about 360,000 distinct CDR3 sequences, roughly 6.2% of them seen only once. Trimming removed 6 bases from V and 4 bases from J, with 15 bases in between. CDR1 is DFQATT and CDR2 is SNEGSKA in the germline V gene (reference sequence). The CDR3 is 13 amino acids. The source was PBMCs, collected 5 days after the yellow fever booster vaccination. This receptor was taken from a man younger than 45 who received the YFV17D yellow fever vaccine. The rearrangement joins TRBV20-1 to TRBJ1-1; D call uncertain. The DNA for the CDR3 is TGCAGTGCCCGTCCGGGTTTGGTCACTGAAGCTTTCTTT. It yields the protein CSARPGLVTEAFF.